The 9 T cell receptor beta chains below all came from one sample that was sequenced in a study of blood T cell repertoires in COVID-19. Data came from immunoSEQ multiplex PCR; TCRdb stores just in-frame clones and leaves some out. The sample has approximately 85,000 clones; more than 70% are singletons. The source material was peripheral blood. Receptor source: a woman over 75 in a cohort sampled during active or convalescent COVID-19.

V is TRBV6-4 and J is TRBJ1-1, with D perhaps TRBD1 (5 bases). Trimming took 3 bases from V and 5 from J, leaving 13 bases between them. Germline V gene sequence: CDR1 MRHNA, CDR2 SNTAGT. CDR3 size: 14 residues. The CDR3 here is CASSEWGGSTEAFF. CDR3 in DNA: TGTGCCAGCAGTGAATGGGGGGGGTCGACTGAAGCTTTCTTT.

V is TRBV18 and J is TRBJ1-2; 9 nucleotides line up with TRBD1. The J segment lost 3 bases and the V segment lost 3 bases, leaving 5 bases of the junction unmatched. This CDR3 region has 15 residues. Germline V gene lookup returns CDR1 KGHSH and CDR2 LQKENI. The CDR3 is CASSPRTGEDYGYTF. For the CDR3, the DNA is TGTGCCAGCTCACCTAGGACAGGGGAAGACTATGGCTACACCTTC.

The chain employs TRBV5-6 and TRBJ1-6; D might be TRBD1 (5 bases). V was shortened by 2 bases and J by 5 bases, with 11 bases between the two germline ends. The CDR3 runs to 15 residues. Per germline, CDR1 SGHDT and CDR2 YYEEEE. The CDR3 DNA sequence: TGTGCCAGCAGCTTTGGAGGGGCGAATAATTCACCCCTCCACTTT. Protein: CASSFGGANNSPLHF. The entire variable domain, with the rest obtained from reference TRBV5-6 and TRBJ1-6, is as follows: DAGVTQSPTHLIKTRGQQVTLRCSPKSGHDTVSWYQQALGQGPQFIFQYYEEEERQRGNFPDRFSGHQFPNYSSELNVNALLLGDSALYLCASSFGGANNSPLHFGNGTRLTVT.

The V gene is TRBV7-8, the J gene TRBJ2-5; TRBD2 is a possible D gene (6 bases). Germline V lookup: CDR1 SGHVS, CDR2 FQNEAQ. V was trimmed by 5 bases and J by 2 bases, leaving 12 bases between them. The length of the CDR3 is 14 residues. CDR3 in DNA: TGTGCCAGCAGCCGAGCGGAGGGACAAGAGACCCAGTACTTC. This translates into CASSRAEGQETQYF.

Here the CDR3 DNA reads TGTGCCAGCAGCCAGGGCGGACTAGCGGGAGCCTACGAGCAGTACGTC. This translates into CASSQGGLAGAYEQYV. This chain uses TRBV7-9 with TRBJ2-7; 13 bases are a match to TRBD2. The V gene's germline CDR1 is SEHNR and CDR2 FQNEAQ (reference sequence). The CDR3 runs 16 residues. The V gene end was trimmed by 5 bases and the J gene end by 2 bases; junction bases not matched to a gene: 6.

CDR3 sequence (DNA): TGTGCCAGCTCACCATCCTCGGGTGAGCAGTTCTTC. Encoded protein: CASSPSSGEQFF. The chain employs TRBV18 and TRBJ2-1; D uncertain. The CDR3 runs to 12 residues. V dropped 2 bases and J dropped 9 bases, with 8 bases sitting between them. The germline gives CDR1 KGHSH, CDR2 LQKENI.

The chain uses TRBV11-3 and TRBJ2-2, with 11 bases identical to TRBD1. With 5 bases clipped from V and 9 bases from J, the junction kept 8 bases outside the gene matches. Germline-derived CDR1 and CDR2 are SGHNT and YENEEA. CDR3 length: 15 residues. The CDR3 region is CASSARTGGLRELFF. CDR3 DNA: TGTGCCAGCAGCGCACGGACAGGGGGCCTGAGGGAGCTGTTTTTT.

V and J are TRBV6-5 and TRBJ1-6; 9 bases fit TRBD1. V shed 7 bases and J 9 bases; nucleotides not matched to a gene: 10. Germline CDR1 reads MNHEY; CDR2 reads SVGAGI. This CDR3 has 15 residues. The CDR3 here is CASTYPGQGSSPLHF. In DNA form, the CDR3 reads TGTGCCAGCACCTACCCCGGACAGGGGTCTTCACCCCTCCACTTT.

DNA of the CDR3: TGCGCCAGCAGCTTGTTCGGGGGAAAGGGTGAAAAACTGTTTTTT. Its protein product is CASSLFGGKGEKLFF. The V gene is TRBV5-1, the J gene TRBJ1-4, with a possible D match to TRBD1 (5 bases). This CDR3 region has 15 residues. V lost 1 base to trimming and J lost 7 bases, with 14 bases between them. Germline V gene data show CDR1 as SGHRS and CDR2 as YFSETQ.